This T cell receptor beta chain was sequenced for a study of cytomegalovirus exposure and HLA in healthy donors. Study overall: A prior study identified roughly 110 million unique TCR beta sequences from 200 million or so T cells. Falling in the Caucasian-associated ancestry cluster were about 80% of 398 genotyped donors. Study results and caveats: Among the sequence variants, a highly shared cluster was likely an artifact of sequencing. The majority of TCR sequences were rare, yet some public TCRs appeared in many donors.

60 Vbeta and 13 Jbeta primers were used in PCR. Using immunoSEQ multiplex PCR, the repertoire was profiled, and TCRdb retains in-frame clones only, with some absent. Found here are about 160,000 clones, around 83% of them singletons; the top ten hold 7% to 9%. The germline CDR1 and CDR2 sequences are GTSNPN and SVGIG (reference sequence). The CDR3 totals 13 residues. V lost 3 bases to trimming and J lost 5 bases; unmatched junction nucleotides: 4. A few counts support this clone. No antigen is known for it. This TCR was sampled from a male donor in good health and CMV-seropositive. The rearrangement links TRBV30 to TRBJ2-3; 8 bases agree with TRBD2. Source material: PBMCs. Written as DNA, the CDR3 is TGTGCCTGGAGCGGGGGGGCCAGAGATACGCAGTATTTT. Protein product: CAWSGGARDTQYF.